The T cell receptor (beta chain) under discussion was sequenced for a study of blood T cell repertoires in COVID-19. Study-level information: The samples span acute and convalescent COVID-19 from the United States, Italy and Spain. The cDNA or gDNA used as material had been derived from T cells, B-cell-depleted T cells, or PBMCs.

The CDR3 length is 15 residues. V was shortened by 3 bases and J by 3 bases, with 16 bases between the two germline ends. CDR1 is SGDLS, CDR2 YYNGEE, per germline. The assay was immunoSEQ multiplex PCR, and TCRdb's table has in-frame clones only and misses some. The sample holds 55,000 to 80,000 clones, roughly 89% seen once. The chain is built from TRBV9 and TRBJ2-7; possible D gene TRBD2, 7 bases. This TCR was recovered from a man older than 75 with acute or convalescent COVID-19. Sequenced sample: peripheral blood. CDR3 sequence: CASSARIGGGYEQYF. Written as DNA, the CDR3 is TGTGCCAGCAGCGCCCGGATAGGGGGGGGCTACGAGCAGTACTTC.